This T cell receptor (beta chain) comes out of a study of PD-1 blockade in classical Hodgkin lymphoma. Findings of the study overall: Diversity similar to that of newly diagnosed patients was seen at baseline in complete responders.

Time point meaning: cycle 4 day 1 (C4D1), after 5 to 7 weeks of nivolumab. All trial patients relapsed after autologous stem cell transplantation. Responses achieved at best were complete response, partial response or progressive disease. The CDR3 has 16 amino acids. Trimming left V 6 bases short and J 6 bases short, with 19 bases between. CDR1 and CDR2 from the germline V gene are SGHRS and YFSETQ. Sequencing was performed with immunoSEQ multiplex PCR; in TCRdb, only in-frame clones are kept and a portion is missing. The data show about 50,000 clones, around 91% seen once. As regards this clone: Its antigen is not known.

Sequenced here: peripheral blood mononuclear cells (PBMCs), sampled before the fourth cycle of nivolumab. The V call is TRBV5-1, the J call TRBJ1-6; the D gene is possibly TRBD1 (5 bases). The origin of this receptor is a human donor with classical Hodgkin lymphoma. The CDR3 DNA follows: TGCGCCAGCAACCCTGGCGTCAGGGTGGGTAATTCACCCCTCCACTTT. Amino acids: CASNPGVRVGNSPLHF.